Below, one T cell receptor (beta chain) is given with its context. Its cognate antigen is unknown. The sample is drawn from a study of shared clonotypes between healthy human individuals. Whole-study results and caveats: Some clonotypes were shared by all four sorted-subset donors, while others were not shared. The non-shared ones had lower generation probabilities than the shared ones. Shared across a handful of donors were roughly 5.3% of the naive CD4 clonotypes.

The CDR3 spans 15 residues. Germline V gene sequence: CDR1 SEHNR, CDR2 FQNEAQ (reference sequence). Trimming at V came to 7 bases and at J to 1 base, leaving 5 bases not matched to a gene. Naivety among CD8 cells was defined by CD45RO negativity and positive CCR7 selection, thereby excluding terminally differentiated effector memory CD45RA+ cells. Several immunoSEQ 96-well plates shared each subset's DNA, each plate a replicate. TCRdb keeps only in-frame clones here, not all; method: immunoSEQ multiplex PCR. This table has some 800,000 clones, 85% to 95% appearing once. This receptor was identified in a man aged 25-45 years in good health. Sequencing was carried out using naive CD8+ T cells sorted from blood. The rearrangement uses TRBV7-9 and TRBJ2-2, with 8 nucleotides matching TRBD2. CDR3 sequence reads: CASTREGLNTGELFF. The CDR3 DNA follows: TGTGCCAGCACCCGGGAGGGCTTGAACACCGGGGAGCTGTTTTTT.